Listed below are T cell receptor beta chains from one sample, sequenced in a study of CD8 T cells in Susac syndrome. TCRdb re-analysed the immunoSEQ multiplex PCR reads in MiXCR, keeping a single row per CDR3 protein. The sample contains more than 200,000 distinct CDR3 sequences, over 85% of which appear only once. Sequenced sample: CD4+ T cells from PBMCs. The receptors were sampled from a human donor with multiple sclerosis. The CDR3 runs from the conserved cysteine through the conserved F or W. A D gene is named only where the DNA matches it firmly.

j_call,cdr3_length,v_call,d_call,cdr3_aa,cdr3_nt
TRBJ2-1,14,TRBV5-1,TRBD1,CASLPGQGGNEQFF,TGCGCCAGTCTACCGGGACAGGGAGGCAATGAGCAGTTCTTC
TRBJ2-2,16,TRBV19,TRBD1,CASSIDGTGNTGELFF,TGTGCCAGTAGTATCGATGGGACAGGGAACACCGGGGAGCTGTTTTTT
TRBJ1-2,15,TRBV30,TRBD1,CAWSGGQGGRYGYTF,TGTGCCTGGAGTGGAGGACAGGGTGGTCGCTATGGCTACACCTTC
TRBJ2-5,16,TRBV25-1,TRBD2,CASSEVGLARKETQYF,TGTGCCAGCAGTGAAGTGGGACTAGCCAGAAAAGAGACCCAGTACTTC
TRBJ2-1,15,TRBV5-1,TRBD2,CASSPQWVAGDEQFF,TGCGCCAGCAGCCCCCAGTGGGTAGCGGGGGATGAGCAGTTCTTC
TRBJ2-5,14,TRBV7-8,NA,CASSPVVYQETQYF,TGTGCCAGCAGCCCAGTAGTGTACCAAGAGACCCAGTACTTC
TRBJ2-3,16,TRBV30,TRBD2,CAWNRGLAGGKDTQYF,TGTGCCTGGAACCGGGGACTAGCGGGAGGAAAAGATACGCAGTATTTT
TRBJ1-2,13,TRBV6-4,NA,CASILGTHYGYTF,TGTGCCAGCATCCTCGGGACACACTATGGCTACACCTTC
TRBJ1-2,15,TRBV29-1,TRBD1,CSVPGQGVRGYGYTF,TGCAGCGTTCCGGGACAGGGGGTCAGGGGCTATGGCTACACCTTC
TRBJ1-5,14,TRBV3-1,TRBD1,CASSQGATGWSQHF,TGTGCCAGCAGCCAAGGGGCGACAGGGTGGTCCCAGCATTTT
TRBJ2-5,12,TRBV29-1,TRBD2,CSERLAEETQYF,TGCAGCGAGCGTCTAGCGGAAGAGACCCAGTACTTC
TRBJ2-3,16,TRBV28,NA,CASSFGSGASTDTQYF,TGTGCCAGCAGTTTTGGATCGGGGGCTAGCACAGATACGCAGTATTTT
TRBJ2-7,12,TRBV29-1,TRBD1,CSVLTGGNEQYF,TGCAGCGTATTAACAGGGGGCAACGAGCAGTACTTC
TRBJ1-5,16,TRBV4-1,NA,CASSQAGRSSNQPQHF,TGCGCCAGCAGCCAAGCAGGCAGGAGTAGCAATCAGCCCCAGCATTTT
TRBJ2-3,14,TRBV20-1,TRBD1,CSASGQGGMDTQYF,TGCAGTGCCAGCGGACAGGGGGGTATGGATACGCAGTATTTT
TRBJ2-2,15,TRBV9,NA,CASSVAPYRAGELFF,TGTGCCAGCAGCGTAGCTCCCTACAGGGCCGGGGAGCTGTTTTTT
TRBJ2-7,13,TRBV20-1,NA,CSASGQGGREQYF,TGCAGTGCTAGCGGCCAGGGGGGGAGGGAGCAGTACTTC
TRBJ1-5,14,TRBV9,NA,CASSVGGGRQPQHF,TGTGCCAGCAGCGTGGGGGGGGGCAGGCAGCCCCAGCATTTT
TRBJ2-5,16,TRBV4-1,NA,CASSLTGTGAQETQYF,TGCGCCAGCAGCCTCACCGGGACCGGGGCCCAAGAGACCCAGTACTTC
TRBJ1-1,13,TRBV2,NA,CASSEAGNRGAFF,TGTGCCAGCAGTGAAGCCGGGAACCGGGGAGCTTTCTTT
TRBJ2-5,15,TRBV20-1,NA,CSAPGDPSGGETQYF,TGCAGTGCTCCAGGGGACCCCTCGGGTGGGGAGACCCAGTACTTC
TRBJ1-5,13,TRBV12-3/TRBV12-4,NA,CASRPSMNQPQHF,TGTGCCAGCAGACCTTCTATGAATCAGCCCCAGCATTTT
TRBJ1-5,15,TRBV27,NA,CASKRDRGSNQPQHF,TGTGCCAGCAAAAGAGACCGAGGTAGCAATCAGCCCCAGCATTTT
TRBJ2-5,14,TRBV2,NA,CASSDRTYQETQYF,TGTGCCAGCAGTGACAGGACTTATCAAGAGACCCAGTACTTC
TRBJ1-2,14,TRBV12-3/TRBV12-4,NA,CASSNPGTTGGYTF,TGTGCCAGCAGTAATCCCGGGACAACCGGGGGCTACACCTTC
TRBJ2-3,16,TRBV4-1,TRBD2,CASSQWMGGGTDTQYF,TGCGCCAGCAGCCAATGGATGGGAGGGGGCACAGATACGCAGTATTTT
TRBJ1-5,15,TRBV3-1,TRBD1,CASSQGQGAYQPQHF,TGTGCCAGCAGCCAGGGACAGGGGGCCTATCAGCCCCAGCATTTT
TRBJ2-1,17,TRBV9,NA,CASSVDPVGSAYNEQFF,TGTGCCAGCAGCGTAGATCCTGTCGGGAGCGCCTACAATGAGCAGTTCTTC
TRBJ1-2,14,TRBV7-2,TRBD1,CASSPRTGDYGYTF,TGTGCCAGCAGCCCTAGGACAGGGGACTATGGCTACACCTTC
TRBJ2-2,18,TRBV15,TRBD2,CATSRENSGRKNTGELFF,TGTGCCACCAGCAGAGAGAATAGCGGGAGGAAGAACACCGGGGAGCTGTTTTTT
TRBJ1-1,13,TRBV12-3/TRBV12-4,NA,CASSLKGDTEAFF,TGTGCCAGCAGTTTAAAGGGGGACACTGAAGCTTTCTTT
TRBJ2-7,15,TRBV6-1,NA,CASSVYEGGSYEQYF,TGTGCCAGCAGCGTTTACGAAGGGGGCTCCTACGAGCAGTACTTC
TRBJ2-3,12,TRBV12-3/TRBV12-4,NA,CASSRGYDTQYF,TGTGCCAGCAGCCGCGGTTATGATACGCAGTATTTT
TRBJ2-3,14,TRBV11-2,NA,CASSLGDFTDTQYF,TGTGCCAGCAGCTTGGGGGACTTCACAGATACGCAGTATTTT
TRBJ2-3,13,TRBV4-1,NA,CASSQDDRLAPRF,TGCGCCAGCAGCCAAGACGATCGTCTGGCCCCCCGGTTT
TRBJ2-5,14,TRBV9,NA,CASSVGLGMETQYF,TGTGCCAGCAGCGTAGGCCTGGGGATGGAGACCCAGTACTTC
TRBJ1-2,13,TRBV5-6,NA,CASSLGPGGGYTF,TGTGCCAGCAGCTTAGGGCCTGGAGGAGGCTACACCTTC
TRBJ2-3,16,TRBV19,NA,CASSVGQLRSTDTQYF,TGTGCCAGTAGTGTCGGACAGCTAAGGAGCACAGATACGCAGTATTTT
TRBJ1-4,17,TRBV6-2/TRBV6-3,NA,CASSYSSNPPTNEKLFF,TGTGCCAGCAGTTACTCATCCAACCCGCCGACTAATGAAAAACTGTTTTTT
TRBJ2-5,15,TRBV19,TRBD2,CASSKGLGLAETQYF,TGTGCCAGTAGTAAGGGATTGGGACTAGCAGAGACCCAGTACTTC
TRBJ1-2,14,TRBV19,TRBD1,CASSGTGGAEGYTF,TGTGCCAGTAGTGGAACAGGGGGCGCGGAAGGCTACACCTTC
TRBJ2-7,11,TRBV29-1,NA,CSVIWGVEQYF,TGCAGCGTGATATGGGGGGTGGAGCAGTACTTC
TRBJ1-1,16,TRBV13,NA,CASSLDQGIMNTEAFF,TGTGCCAGCAGCTTAGACCAGGGCATCATGAACACTGAAGCTTTCTTT
TRBJ2-3,15,TRBV12-3/TRBV12-4,NA,CASSFQLDRTDTQYF,TGTGCCAGCAGTTTTCAATTGGACCGCACAGATACGCAGTATTTT
TRBJ1-2,13,TRBV18,NA,CASSPLDFGGYTF,TGTGCCAGCTCCCCACTGGATTTTGGTGGCTACACCTTC
TRBJ2-5,17,TRBV3-1,NA,CASSQARTGLLQETQYF,TGTGCCAGCAGCCAAGCCCGGACCGGTCTTCTTCAAGAGACCCAGTACTTC